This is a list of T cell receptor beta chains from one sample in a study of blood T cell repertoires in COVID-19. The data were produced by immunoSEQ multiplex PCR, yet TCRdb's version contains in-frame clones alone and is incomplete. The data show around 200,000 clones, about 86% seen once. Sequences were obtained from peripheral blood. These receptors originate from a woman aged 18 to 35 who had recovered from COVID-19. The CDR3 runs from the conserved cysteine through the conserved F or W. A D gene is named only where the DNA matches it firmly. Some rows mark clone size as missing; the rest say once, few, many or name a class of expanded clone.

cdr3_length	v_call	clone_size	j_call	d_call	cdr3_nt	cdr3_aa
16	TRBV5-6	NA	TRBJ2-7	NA	TGTGCCAGCAGCTCACCCACACAGGTGGGTTACCACGAGCAGTACTTC	CASSSPTQVGYHEQYF
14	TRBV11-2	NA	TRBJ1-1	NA	TGTGCCAGCAGCTTAGGCAGGGCGGCCACTGAAGCTTTCTTT	CASSLGRAATEAFF
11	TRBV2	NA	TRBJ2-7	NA	TGTGCCAGCAGACGCGCCGACGAGCAGTACTTC	CASRRADEQYF
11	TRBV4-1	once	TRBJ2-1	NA	TGCGCCAGCAGCCTACACGATGAGCAGTTCTTC	CASSLHDEQFF
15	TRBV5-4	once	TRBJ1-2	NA	TGTGCCAGCAGCTGGATCACAGGAGATGACTATGGCTACACCTTC	CASSWITGDDYGYTF
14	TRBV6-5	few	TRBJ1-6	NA	TGTGCCAGCAGTTTTATCCAGTCGGGTTCACCCCTCCACTTT	CASSFIQSGSPLHF
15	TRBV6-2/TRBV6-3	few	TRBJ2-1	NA	TGTGCCAGCAGCCCCCCCGGACTCGACTACAATGAGCAGTTCTTC	CASSPPGLDYNEQFF
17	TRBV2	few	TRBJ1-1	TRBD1	TGTGCCAGCATGCCGGGACAGGGTTTAAGGGGGAACACTGAAGCTTTCTTT	CASMPGQGLRGNTEAFF
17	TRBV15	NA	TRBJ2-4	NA	TGTGCCACCAGCAGAGCGAGTTCAGGGCTAGCCAAAAACATTCAGTACTTC	CATSRASSGLAKNIQYF
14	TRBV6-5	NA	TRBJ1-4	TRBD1	TGTGCCAGCAGCAGCGGGACAGGGAGTGAAAAACTGTTTTTT	CASSSGTGSEKLFF
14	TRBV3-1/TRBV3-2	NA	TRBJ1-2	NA	TGTGCCAGCAGCCAAGACAGGTTTAACTATGGCTACACCTTC	CASSQDRFNYGYTF
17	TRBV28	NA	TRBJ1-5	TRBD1	TGTGCCAGCAGTACCAGGACAGGGCAGGGGATTAATCAGCCCCAGCATTTT	CASSTRTGQGINQPQHF
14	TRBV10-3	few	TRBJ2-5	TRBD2	TGTGCCATCAGTGAAGCGGGAGGGCGAGAGACCCAGTACTTC	CAISEAGGRETQYF
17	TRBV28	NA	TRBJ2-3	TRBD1	TGTGCCAGTCCCCCCTCCGCAGGGGGCCCTAGCACAGATACGCAGTATTTT	CASPPSAGGPSTDTQYF
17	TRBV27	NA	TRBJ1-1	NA	TGTGCCAGCAGTTTATTCGTCGACAGGACACTGAACACTGAAGCTTTCTTT	CASSLFVDRTLNTEAFF
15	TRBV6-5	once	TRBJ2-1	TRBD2	TGTGCCAGCATACCGGGACTAGCGGGAGTAGGTGAGCAGTTCTTC	CASIPGLAGVGEQFF
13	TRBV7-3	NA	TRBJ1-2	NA	TGTGCCAGCAGCCGAAACACCAGGGCAGGCTACACCTTC	CASSRNTRAGYTF
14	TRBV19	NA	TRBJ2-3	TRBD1	TGTGCCAGTAGGACAGGGGCCTCCACAGATACGCAGTATTTT	CASRTGASTDTQYF
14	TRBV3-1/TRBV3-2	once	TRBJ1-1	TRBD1	TGTGCCAGCAGCCAGACAGGGGGGAACACTGAAGCTTTCTTT	CASSQTGGNTEAFF
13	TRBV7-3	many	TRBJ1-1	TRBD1	TGTGCCAGCAGCTTCAGGGGGCAAACTGAAGCTTTCTTT	CASSFRGQTEAFF
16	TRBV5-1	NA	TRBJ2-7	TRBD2	TGCGCCAGCAGCCCCGGACCTAGCGGGGGATCCTACGAGCAGTACTTC	CASSPGPSGGSYEQYF
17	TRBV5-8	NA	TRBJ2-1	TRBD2	TGTGCCAGCAGCTTGATAGCGGGGGCTTTCTCCTACAATGAGCAGTTCTTC	CASSLIAGAFSYNEQFF
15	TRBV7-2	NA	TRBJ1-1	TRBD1	TGTGCCAGCGTCCGACAGGGGGCGGCGGACACTGAAGCTTTCTTT	CASVRQGAADTEAFF
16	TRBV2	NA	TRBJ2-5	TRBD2	TGTGCCAGCAGCCAAAACCCCGGACTAGCTGGTGAGACCCAGTACTTC	CASSQNPGLAGETQYF